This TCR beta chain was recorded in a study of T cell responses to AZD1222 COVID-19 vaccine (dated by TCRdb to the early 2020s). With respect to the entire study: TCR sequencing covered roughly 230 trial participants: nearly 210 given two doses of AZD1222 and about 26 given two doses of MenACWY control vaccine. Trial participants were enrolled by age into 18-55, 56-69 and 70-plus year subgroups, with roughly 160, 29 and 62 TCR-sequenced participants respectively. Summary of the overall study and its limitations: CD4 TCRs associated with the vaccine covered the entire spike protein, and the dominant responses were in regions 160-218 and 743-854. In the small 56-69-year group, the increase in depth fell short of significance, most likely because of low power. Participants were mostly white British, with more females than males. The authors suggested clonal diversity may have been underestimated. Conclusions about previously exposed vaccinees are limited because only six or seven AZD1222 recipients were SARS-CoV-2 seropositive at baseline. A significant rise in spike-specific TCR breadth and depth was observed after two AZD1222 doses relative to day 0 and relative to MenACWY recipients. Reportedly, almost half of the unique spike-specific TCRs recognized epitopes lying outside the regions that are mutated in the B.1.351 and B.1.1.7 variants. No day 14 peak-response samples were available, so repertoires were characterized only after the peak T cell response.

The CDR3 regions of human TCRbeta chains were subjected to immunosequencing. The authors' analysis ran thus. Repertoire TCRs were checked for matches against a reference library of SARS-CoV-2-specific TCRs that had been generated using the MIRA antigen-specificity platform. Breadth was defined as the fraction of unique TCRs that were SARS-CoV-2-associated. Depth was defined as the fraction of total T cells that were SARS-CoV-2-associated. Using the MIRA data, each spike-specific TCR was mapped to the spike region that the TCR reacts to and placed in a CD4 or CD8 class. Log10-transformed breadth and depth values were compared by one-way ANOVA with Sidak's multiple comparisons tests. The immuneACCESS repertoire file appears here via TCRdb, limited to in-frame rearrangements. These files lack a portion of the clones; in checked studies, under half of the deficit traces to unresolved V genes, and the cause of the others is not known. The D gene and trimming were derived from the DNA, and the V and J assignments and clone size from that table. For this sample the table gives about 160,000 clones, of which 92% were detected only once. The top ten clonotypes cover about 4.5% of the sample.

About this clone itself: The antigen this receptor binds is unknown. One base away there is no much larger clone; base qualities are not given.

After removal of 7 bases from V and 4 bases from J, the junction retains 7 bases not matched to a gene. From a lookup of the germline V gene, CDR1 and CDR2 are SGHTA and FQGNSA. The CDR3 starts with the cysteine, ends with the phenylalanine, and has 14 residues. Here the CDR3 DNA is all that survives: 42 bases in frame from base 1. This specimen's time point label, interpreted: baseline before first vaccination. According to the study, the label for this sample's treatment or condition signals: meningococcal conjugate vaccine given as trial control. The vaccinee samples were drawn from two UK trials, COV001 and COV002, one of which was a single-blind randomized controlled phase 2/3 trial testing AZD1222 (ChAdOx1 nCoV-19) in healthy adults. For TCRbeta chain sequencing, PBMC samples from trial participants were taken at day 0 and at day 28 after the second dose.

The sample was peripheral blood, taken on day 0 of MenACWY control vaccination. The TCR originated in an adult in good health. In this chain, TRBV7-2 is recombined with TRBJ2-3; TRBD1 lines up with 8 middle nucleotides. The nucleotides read TGTGCCAGCAAGTGGACAGGGCATTCAGATACGCAGTATTTT. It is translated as CASKWTGHSDTQYF.